This T cell receptor beta chain was sequenced in a study of OX40 agonist ivuxolimab in advanced cancers. Study overall: Therapy given before enrollment (anti-PD-1, anti-PD-L1 or anti-CTLA-4) was allowed, and around 40% had some. General study points: At 0.1 to 3.0 mg/kg and by week 6, CD4+ and CD8+ T cells in the blood had expanded clonally. Determination of antigen specificity was not performed for the expanded peripheral T cells.

V was shortened by 0 bases and J by 5 bases, with 11 bases between the two germline ends. Germline V gene data show CDR1 as SGHNT and CDR2 as YYREEE (reference sequence). The CDR3 has 14 residues. Data came from immunoSEQ multiplex PCR; TCRdb stores just in-frame clones and leaves some out. The top ten hold approximately 1.9% of the sample, which has 83,000 or so clones, 86% seen once. Notes on this clone: The antigen is not known.

The chain combines TRBV5-4 with TRBJ2-5; no definite D call. This receptor was taken from an adult with an advanced solid tumor such as melanoma, head and neck, liver or kidney cancer. The sequencing used CD4+ or CD8+ T cells sorted from blood, collected in a trial of the OX40 agonist ivuxolimab. The CDR3 nucleotides read TGTGCCAGCAGCTTGGCAGGTCGTCAGGAGACCCAGTACTTC. Encoded protein: CASSLAGRQETQYF.